This TCR beta chain originates from a study of Ad26.COV2.S vaccination and SARS-CoV-2 variants. Study-wide findings and caveats: Reported findings describe substantial breadth in spike-specific CD8+ and CD4+ T cell responses following vaccination. Relative to placebo recipients, vaccine recipients exhibited elevated spike-specific TCR breadth.

As to treatment: about 20 received Ad26.COV2.S at low or high dose, single or two shots; 5 received placebo; per-sample allocation not given. Sampling happened 63 days after the first vaccine or placebo injection. CDR3 size: 14 residues. Germline V lookup: CDR1 LGHDT, CDR2 YNNKEL (reference sequence). The ends were cut back, 2 bases at V and 6 bases at J, with 13 bases in the middle. The method was immunoSEQ multiplex PCR; TCRdb's version includes in-frame clones alone and lacks a portion of them. Among about 680,000 clones listed, around 90% were seen once. Note on this clone: Its antigen is undetermined.

The sample consisted of peripheral blood, taken in a trial of Ad26.COV2.S vaccine versus placebo. The chain recombines TRBV3-1 (or the pseudogene TRBV3-2) with TRBJ1-1; maybe TRBD1 (5 bases). This clonotype was obtained from a person aged 18 to 65 who received the Ad26.COV2.S COVID-19 vaccine or a placebo. The CDR3 DNA sequence: TGTGCCAGCAGCCAACCCTCCCCGGGGGCTGAAGCTTTCTTT. Translating gives CASSQPSPGAEAFF.